Each of the 11 T cell receptor beta chains below was sequenced from the same sample in a study of Graves' ophthalmopathy and Graves' hyperthyroidism. Investigators amplified TCR beta CDR3 regions from RNA transcripts. RT-PCR in the first round used HTBI primers; a second-round multiplex PCR followed. TCRdb fed the multiplex PCR reads into MiXCR, producing one record per CDR3 protein. This sample has some 400,000 distinct CDR3 sequences, with around 19% found just once. The material sequenced was peripheral blood. Every receptor here comes from a woman between 18 and 29 years old with Graves' ophthalmopathy.

The rearrangement joins TRBV6-1 to TRBJ2-7; no definite D call. The CDR3 is 13 residues long. The germline V and J ends were trimmed by 3 bases and 1 base, with 7 bases remaining between them. CDR1 and CDR2 (germline): MNHNS, SASEGT. The CDR3 loop is CASSEIQSYEQYF. CDR3 DNA sequence: TGTGCCAGCAGTGAGATCCAGTCCTACGAGCAGTACTTC.

This clonotype occurred many times. The genes are TRBV6-2 or TRBV6-3 and TRBJ1-1; perhaps TRBD1 as D (6 bases). The V gene's germline CDR1 is MNHEY and CDR2 SVGEGT. CDR3 length: 16 residues. V lost 2 bases and J 6 bases, leaving 19 bases between the germline ends. This chain's CDR3 is CASSYPPGQRASEAFF. For the CDR3, the DNA is TGTGCCAGCAGTTACCCACCAGGACAGCGGGCATCTGAAGCTTTCTTT.

This clonotype has at least ten counts. This sequence joins TRBV4-3 and TRBJ2-7, with 8 bases that match TRBD1. After removal of 1 base from V and 3 bases from J, the junction contained 2 bases not matched to a gene. This CDR3 comprises 14 residues. Germline CDR1 LGHNA, CDR2 YSLEER. The CDR3 spells CASSQVTGVYEQYF. CDR3 in DNA: TGCGCCAGCAGCCAAGTGACAGGGGTCTACGAGCAGTACTTC.

This clonotype was seen ten or more times. The V gene is TRBV28, the J gene TRBJ2-5, with TRBD1 as a possible D gene (6 bases). V was shortened by 3 bases and J by 1 base, with 12 bases between the two germline ends. The CDR3 extends over 15 amino acids. Germline V lookup: CDR1 MDHEN, CDR2 SYDVKM. CDR3 sequence (DNA): TGTGCCAGCAGTTTGGGCAGGGGTCCCCAAGAGACCCAGTACTTC. Amino acids: CASSLGRGPQETQYF.

This clonotype was observed many times. The chain links TRBV20-1 to TRBJ1-2; D unresolved. The CDR3 has 13 residues. The V gene lost 3 bases and the J gene lost 6 bases, with 14 bases spanning the gap. Germline CDR1 DFQATT, CDR2 SNEGSKA (reference sequence). The CDR3 here is CSARFDIGNGYTF. For the CDR3, the DNA is TGCAGTGCTAGGTTCGATATAGGGAATGGCTACACCTTC.

In this sample, this clonotype turned up many times. The chain employs TRBV12-3 or TRBV12-4 and TRBJ1-1; the D gene is possibly TRBD1 (5 bases). This CDR3 is 16 amino acids long. Trimming took off 6 bases at V and 2 bases at J, with 19 bases between the two ends. DNA of the CDR3: TGTGCCAGCAGCCAAGGGGTCCGTCTCGGAAACACTGAAGCTTTCTTT. Protein product: CASSQGVRLGNTEAFF.

The chain is built from TRBV6-1 and TRBJ1-1; D unclear. The CDR3 contains 13 residues. Trimming removed 6 bases at V and 11 bases at J, with 19 bases between. CDR1 is MNHNS, CDR2 SASEGT, per germline. The CDR3 spells CASRPDPTEHAFF. In nucleotides, the CDR3 is TGTGCCAGCAGGCCTGACCCAACAGAACATGCTTTCTTT.

This clonotype was found many times. Here the CDR3 reads CASSSGSTIQYF. CDR3 in DNA: TGTGCCAGCAGTTCAGGGTCTACCATTCAGTACTTC. This chain joins TRBV6-1 and TRBJ2-4; tentatively, D is TRBD1 (5 bases). Between the trimmed V and J ends, which lost 5 bases and 9 bases, there was a span of 11 bases. From germline, CDR1 is MNHNS and CDR2 SASEGT. The CDR3 loop spans 12 amino acids.

This clonotype has a handful of counts. This sequence joins TRBV5-1 and TRBJ1-1; 12 nucleotides align to TRBD1. CDR1 is SGHRS and CDR2 is YFSETQ in the germline V gene. V was clipped by 2 bases and J by 10 bases; unmatched bases: 3. The CDR3 runs to 13 residues. CDR3 loop: CASSFGTGGVAFF. CDR3 in DNA: TGCGCCAGCAGCTTCGGGACAGGGGGCGTAGCTTTCTTT.

This clonotype has only a few counts. The chain carries TRBV28 and TRBJ2-7; D is perhaps TRBD1 (6 bases). This CDR3 has 13 amino acids. Looked up from germline, CDR1 is MDHEN and CDR2 is SYDVKM. V dropped 1 base and J dropped 5 bases, with 9 bases sitting between them. This CDR3 reads CASSLYRDDEQYF. CDR3 DNA: TGTGCCAGCAGTTTATACAGGGACGACGAGCAGTACTTC.

V gene TRBV20-1 combines with J gene TRBJ1-5, with no clear D. Trimming took 1 base from V and 0 from J, leaving 7 bases between them. Germline CDR1 reads DFQATT; CDR2 reads SNEGSKA (reference sequence). This CDR3 contains 14 residues. CDR3 coding DNA: TGCAGTGCTAGAGCTGCAAATAGCAATCAGCCCCAGCATTTT. Its protein product is CSARAANSNQPQHF.